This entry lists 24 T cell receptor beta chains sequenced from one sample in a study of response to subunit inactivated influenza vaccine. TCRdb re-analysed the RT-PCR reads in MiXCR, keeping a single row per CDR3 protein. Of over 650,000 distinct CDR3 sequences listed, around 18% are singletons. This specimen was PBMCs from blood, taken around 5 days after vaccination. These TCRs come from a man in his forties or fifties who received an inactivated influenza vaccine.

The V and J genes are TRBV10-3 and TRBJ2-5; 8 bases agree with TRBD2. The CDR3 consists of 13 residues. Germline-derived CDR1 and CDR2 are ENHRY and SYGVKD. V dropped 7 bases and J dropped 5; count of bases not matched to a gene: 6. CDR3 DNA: TGTGCCATCAACAGCGGGGGTGTGGAGACCCAGTACTTC. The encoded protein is CAINSGGVETQYF.

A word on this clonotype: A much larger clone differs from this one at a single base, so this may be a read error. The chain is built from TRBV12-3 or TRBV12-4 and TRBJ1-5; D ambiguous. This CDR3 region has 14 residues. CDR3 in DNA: TGTGCCAGCACCCCCTTACTGGGCAATAAGCCCCAGCATTTT. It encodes CASTPLLGNKPQHF.

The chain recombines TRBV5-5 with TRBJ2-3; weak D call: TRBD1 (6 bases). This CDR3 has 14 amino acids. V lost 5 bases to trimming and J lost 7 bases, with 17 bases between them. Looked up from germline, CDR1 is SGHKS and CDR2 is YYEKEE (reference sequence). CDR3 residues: CASSRTVGAYTQYF. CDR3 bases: TGTGCCAGCAGTCGGACAGTTGGTGCGTATACGCAGTATTTT.

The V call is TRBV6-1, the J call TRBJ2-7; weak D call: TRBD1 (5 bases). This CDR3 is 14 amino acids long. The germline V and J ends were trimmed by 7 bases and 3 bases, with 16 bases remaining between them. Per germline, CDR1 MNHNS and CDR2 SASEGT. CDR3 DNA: TGTGCCAGCACCCCCTCGGACACGAACTACGAGCAGTACTTC. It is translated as CASTPSDTNYEQYF.

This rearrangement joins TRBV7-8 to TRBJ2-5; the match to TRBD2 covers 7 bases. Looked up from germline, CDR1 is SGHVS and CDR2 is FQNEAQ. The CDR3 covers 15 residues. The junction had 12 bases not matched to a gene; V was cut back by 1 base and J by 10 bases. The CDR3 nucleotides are TGTGCCAGCAGCTTAGGACTAGCCTGGGGCGAGGTCCAGTACTTC. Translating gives CASSLGLAWGEVQYF.

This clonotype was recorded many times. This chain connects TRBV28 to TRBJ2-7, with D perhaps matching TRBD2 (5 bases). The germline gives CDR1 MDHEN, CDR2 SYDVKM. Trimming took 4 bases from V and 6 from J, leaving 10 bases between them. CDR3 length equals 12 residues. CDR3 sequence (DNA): TGTGCCAGCAGTTCGAGGGCCATCGAGCAGTACTTC. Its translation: CASSSRAIEQYF.

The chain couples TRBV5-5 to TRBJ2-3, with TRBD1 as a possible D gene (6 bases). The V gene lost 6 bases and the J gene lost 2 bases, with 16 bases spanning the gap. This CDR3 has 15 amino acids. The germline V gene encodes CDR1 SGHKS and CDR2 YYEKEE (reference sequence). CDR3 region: CASTQGRTVTDTQYF. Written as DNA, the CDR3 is TGTGCCAGCACCCAGGGGCGGACAGTCACAGATACGCAGTATTTT. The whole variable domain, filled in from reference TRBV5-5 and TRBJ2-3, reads DAGVTQSPTHLIKTRGQQVTLRCSPISGHKSVSWYQQVLGQGPQFIFQYYEKEERGRGNFPDRFSARQFPNYSSELNVNALLLGDSALYLCASTQGRTVTDTQYFGPGTRLTVL.

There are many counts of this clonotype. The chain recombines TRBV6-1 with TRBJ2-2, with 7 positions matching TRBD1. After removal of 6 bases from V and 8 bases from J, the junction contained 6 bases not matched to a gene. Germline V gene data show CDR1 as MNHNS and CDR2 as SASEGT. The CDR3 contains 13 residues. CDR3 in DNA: TGTGCCAGCAGCAGGACAGGAACTGGGGAGCTGTTTTTT. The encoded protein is CASSRTGTGELFF.

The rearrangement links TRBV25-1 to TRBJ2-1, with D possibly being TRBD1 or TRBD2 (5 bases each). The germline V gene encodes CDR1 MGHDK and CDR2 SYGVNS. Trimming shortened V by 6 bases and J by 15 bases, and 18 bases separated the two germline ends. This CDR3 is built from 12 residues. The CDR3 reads CASSSMGVIWFF. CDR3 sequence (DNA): TGTGCCAGCAGCTCCATGGGGGTCATCTGGTTCTTC.

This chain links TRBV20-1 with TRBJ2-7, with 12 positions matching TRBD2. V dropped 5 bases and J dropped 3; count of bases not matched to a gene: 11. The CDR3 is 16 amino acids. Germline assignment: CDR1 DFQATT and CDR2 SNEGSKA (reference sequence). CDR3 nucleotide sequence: TGCAGTGCTCGACCTCTAAAGACTAGCGGGAGCTACGAGCAGTACTTC. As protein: CSARPLKTSGSYEQYF.

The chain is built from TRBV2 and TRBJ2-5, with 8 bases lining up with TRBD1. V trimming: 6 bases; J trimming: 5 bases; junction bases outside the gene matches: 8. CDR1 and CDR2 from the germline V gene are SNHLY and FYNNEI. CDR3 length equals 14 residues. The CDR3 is CASRVDRASETQYF. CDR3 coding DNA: TGTGCCAGCAGAGTGGACAGGGCCTCCGAGACCCAGTACTTC. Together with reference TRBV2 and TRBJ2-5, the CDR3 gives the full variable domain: EPEVTQTPSHQVTQMGQEVILRCVPISNHLYFYWYRQILGQKVEFLVSFYNNEISEKSEIFDDQFSVERPDGSNFTLKIRSTKLEDSAMYFCASRVDRASETQYFGPGTRLLVL.

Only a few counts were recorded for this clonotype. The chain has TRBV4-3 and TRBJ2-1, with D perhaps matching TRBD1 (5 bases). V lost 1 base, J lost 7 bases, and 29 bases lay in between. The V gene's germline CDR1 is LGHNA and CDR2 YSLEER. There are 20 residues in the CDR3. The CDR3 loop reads CASSQGTWTRSSAVRNEQFF. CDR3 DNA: TGCGCCAGCAGCCAAGGGACCTGGACAAGATCATCCGCGGTGCGAAATGAGCAGTTCTTC.

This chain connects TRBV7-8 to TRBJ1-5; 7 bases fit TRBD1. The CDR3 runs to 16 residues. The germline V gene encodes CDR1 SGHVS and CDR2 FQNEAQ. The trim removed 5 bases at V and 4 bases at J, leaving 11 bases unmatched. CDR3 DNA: TGTGCCAGCAGCCCCGAGGGGGCTGCGGTTAATCAGCCCCAGCATTTT. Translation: CASSPEGAAVNQPQHF.

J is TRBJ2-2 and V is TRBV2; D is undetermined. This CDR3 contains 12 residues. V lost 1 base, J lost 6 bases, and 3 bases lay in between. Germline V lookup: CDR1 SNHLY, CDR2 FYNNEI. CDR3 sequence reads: CASSEEAGELFF. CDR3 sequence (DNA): TGTGCCAGCAGTGAAGAGGCCGGGGAGCTGTTTTTT.

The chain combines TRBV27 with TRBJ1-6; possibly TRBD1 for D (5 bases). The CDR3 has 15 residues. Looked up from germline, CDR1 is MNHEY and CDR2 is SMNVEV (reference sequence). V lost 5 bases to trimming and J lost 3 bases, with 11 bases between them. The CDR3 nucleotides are TGTGCCAGCAGTCGAGGGACCCTCTATAATTCACCCCTCCACTTT. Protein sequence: CASSRGTLYNSPLHF.

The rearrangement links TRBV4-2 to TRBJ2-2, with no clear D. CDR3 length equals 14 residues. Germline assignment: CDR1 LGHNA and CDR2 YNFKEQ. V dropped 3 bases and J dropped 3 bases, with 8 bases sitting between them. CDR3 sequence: CASSHRHDTGELFF. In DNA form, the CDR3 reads TGTGCCAGCAGCCATCGACACGACACCGGGGAGCTGTTTTTT.

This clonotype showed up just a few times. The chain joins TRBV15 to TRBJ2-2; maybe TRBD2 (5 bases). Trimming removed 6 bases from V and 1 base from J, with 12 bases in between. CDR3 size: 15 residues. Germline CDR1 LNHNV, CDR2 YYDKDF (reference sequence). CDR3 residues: CATREDYQNTGELFF. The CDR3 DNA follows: TGTGCCACCAGGGAAGACTACCAGAACACCGGGGAGCTGTTTTTT.

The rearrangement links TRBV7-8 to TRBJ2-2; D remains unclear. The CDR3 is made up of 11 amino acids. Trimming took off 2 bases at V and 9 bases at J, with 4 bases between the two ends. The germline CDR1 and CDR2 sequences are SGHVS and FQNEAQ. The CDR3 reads CASSLYRELFF. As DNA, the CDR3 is TGTGCCAGCAGCTTATATAGGGAGCTGTTTTTT.

Here the CDR3 DNA reads TGCAGTGCTGGGTGGGACAGCCACTATGGCTACACCTTC. Translating gives CSAGWDSHYGYTF. The chain couples TRBV20-1 to TRBJ1-2; 7 bases align to TRBD1. CDR1 DFQATT and CDR2 SNEGSKA come from the germline V gene (reference sequence). The V gene end was trimmed by 5 bases and the J gene end by 3 bases; junction bases not matched to a gene: 6. The CDR3 is made up of 13 amino acids.

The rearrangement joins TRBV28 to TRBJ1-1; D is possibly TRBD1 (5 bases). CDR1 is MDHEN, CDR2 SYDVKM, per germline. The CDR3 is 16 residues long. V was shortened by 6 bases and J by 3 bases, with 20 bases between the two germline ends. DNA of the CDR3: TGTGCCAGCAGCTTCGGGAGGGGAGGGTTATACACTGAAGCTTTCTTT. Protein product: CASSFGRGGLYTEAFF.

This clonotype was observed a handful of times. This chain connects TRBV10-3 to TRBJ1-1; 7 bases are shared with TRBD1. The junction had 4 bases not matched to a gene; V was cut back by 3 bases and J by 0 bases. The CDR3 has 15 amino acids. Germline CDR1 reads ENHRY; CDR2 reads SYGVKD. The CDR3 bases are TGTGCCATCAGTGAACGAGGGGGCGTGAACACTGAAGCTTTCTTT. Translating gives CAISERGGVNTEAFF.

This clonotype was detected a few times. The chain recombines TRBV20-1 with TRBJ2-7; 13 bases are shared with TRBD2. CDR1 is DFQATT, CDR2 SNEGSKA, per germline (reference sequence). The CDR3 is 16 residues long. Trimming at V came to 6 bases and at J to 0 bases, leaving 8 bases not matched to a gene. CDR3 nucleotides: TGCAGTGCAAACGGACTAGCGGGAGATATCTCCTACGAGCAGTACTTC. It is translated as CSANGLAGDISYEQYF.

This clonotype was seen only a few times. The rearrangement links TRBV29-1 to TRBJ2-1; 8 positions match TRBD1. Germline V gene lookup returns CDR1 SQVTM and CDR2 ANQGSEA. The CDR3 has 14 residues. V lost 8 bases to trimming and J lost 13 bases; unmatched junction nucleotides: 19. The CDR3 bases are TGCAGCCCTCAGGGGGGCAGGGGGCGGTTTGGACAGTTCTTC. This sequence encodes CSPQGGRGRFGQFF.

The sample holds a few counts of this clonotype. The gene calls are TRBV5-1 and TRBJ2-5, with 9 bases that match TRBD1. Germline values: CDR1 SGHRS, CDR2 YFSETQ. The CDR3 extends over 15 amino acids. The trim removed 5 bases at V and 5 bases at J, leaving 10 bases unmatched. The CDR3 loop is CASREQGAEWETQYF. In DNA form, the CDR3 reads TGCGCCAGCAGAGAACAGGGGGCTGAGTGGGAGACCCAGTACTTC.